The rows below give T cell receptor beta chains drawn from one sample of a study of cytomegalovirus exposure and HLA in healthy donors. Clones were read by immunoSEQ multiplex PCR, and TCRdb kept only the in-frame ones, dropping some. This table holds more than 40,000 clones. Sequenced sample: PBMCs. The receptors were sampled from a woman aged 40 to 55 in good health and CMV-seronegative. Each CDR3 is given with its conserved first and last residue. D genes are given only for firm matches.

TRBJ2-7	NA	TRBV20-1	CSARDKITKYF	TGCAGTGCCAGGGACAAGATTACTAAGTACTTC
TRBJ2-5	TRBD2	TRBV6-5	CASSWVLAGRQETQYF	TGTGCCAGCAGTTGGGTCCTAGCGGGGCGACAAGAGACCCAGTACTTC
TRBJ2-3	TRBD2	TRBV13	CASSPPGLAHGAWYF	TGTGCCAGCAGCCCTCCGGGACTAGCCCACGGGGCGTGGTATTTT
TRBJ1-2	NA	TRBV29-1	CSVEDHGTSNYGYTF	TGCAGCGTTGAAGATCATGGGACTTCTAACTATGGCTACACCTTC
TRBJ2-2	NA	TRBV15	CATIQQNTGELFF	TGTGCCACCATACAGCAGAACACCGGGGAGCTGTTTTTT
TRBJ1-3	NA	TRBV5-1	CASSPDRVGNTIYF	TGCGCCAGCAGTCCAGACAGAGTCGGAAACACCATATATTTT
TRBJ2-1	TRBD2	TRBV18	CASSTGLAGDNEQFF	TGTGCCAGCTCAACGGGACTAGCGGGAGACAATGAGCAGTTCTTC
TRBJ2-2	TRBD2	TRBV7-8	CASSQSGKNTGELFF	TGTGCCAGCAGCCAAAGCGGGAAAAACACCGGGGAGCTGTTTTTT
TRBJ2-7	TRBD2	TRBV27	CASSYLAENYEQYF	TGTGCCAGCAGTTACCTAGCGGAGAACTACGAGCAGTACTTC
TRBJ1-2	NA	TRBV7-9	CASSTIGDNYGYTF	TGTGCCAGCAGCACCATAGGGGATAACTATGGCTACACCTTC
TRBJ2-1	NA	TRBV7-2	CASSLDGFNNEQFF	TGTGCCAGCAGCTTAGACGGGTTCAACAATGAGCAGTTCTTC
TRBJ2-3	TRBD2	TRBV19	CASSKRTSGSPDTQYF	TGTGCCAGTAGTAAACGGACTAGCGGGAGTCCAGATACGCAGTATTTT
TRBJ1-2	TRBD1	TRBV5-1	CASSRGRSDRVRDGYTF	TGCGCCAGCAGCAGAGGGAGATCGGACAGGGTAAGGGATGGCTACACCTTC
TRBJ2-7	TRBD1	TRBV28	CASRRQGLEGQYF	TGTGCCAGCAGACGACAGGGTCTAGAGGGGCAGTACTTC
TRBJ2-3	TRBD2	TRBV6-1	CASSEGTSGVGTQYF	TGTGCCAGCAGTGAAGGAACTAGCGGTGTCGGTACGCAGTATTTT
TRBJ2-1	TRBD2	TRBV30	CAWSVGTSDNEQFF	TGTGCCTGGAGTGTCGGGACTAGCGACAATGAGCAGTTCTTC
TRBJ1-2	NA	TRBV9	CASSVVGGAHGYTF	TGTGCCAGCAGCGTAGTGGGAGGGGCGCATGGCTACACCTTC
TRBJ2-5	TRBD2	TRBV11-2	CASSLKWRLAGGEETQYF	TGTGCCAGCAGCCTGAAGTGGAGACTAGCGGGAGGGGAAGAGACCCAGTACTTC
TRBJ1-1	NA	TRBV11-2	CASSREGPFTEAFF	TGTGCCAGCAGCAGGGAGGGCCCATTCACTGAAGCTTTCTTT
TRBJ1-1	NA	TRBV5-4	CASSLQGEAFF	TGTGCCAGCAGCTTACAGGGAGAAGCTTTCTTT
TRBJ1-2	NA	TRBV6-5	CASSYLTGFNYGYTF	TGTGCCAGCAGTTACCTTACGGGGTTTAACTATGGCTACACCTTC
TRBJ1-1	NA	TRBV11-3	CASSQGVGYTEAFF	TGTGCCAGCAGCCAAGGGGTAGGTTACACTGAAGCTTTCTTT
TRBJ2-7	TRBD2	TRBV5-1	CASSFPGTSGTSYEQYF	TGCGCCAGCAGCTTCCCCGGGACTAGCGGGACGTCCTACGAGCAGTACTTC
TRBJ1-1	NA	TRBV5-1	CASSPQGMNTEAFF	TGCGCCAGCAGCCCCCAGGGCATGAACACTGAAGCTTTCTTT
TRBJ1-1	NA	TRBV7-8	CASSLVAGNTEAFF	TGTGCCAGCAGCTTAGTTGCGGGGAACACTGAAGCTTTCTTT
TRBJ2-2	TRBD1	TRBV28	CASSLARGTGELFF	TGTGCCAGCAGTTTAGCCAGGGGGACCGGGGAGCTGTTTTTT
TRBJ1-2	NA	TRBV6-5	CASSTGEPNYGYTF	TGTGCCAGCAGTACCGGAGAACCAAACTATGGCTACACCTTC
TRBJ1-5	NA	TRBV20-1	CRPKRNQPQHF	TGCAGGCCTAAGAGGAATCAGCCCCAGCATTTT
TRBJ1-1	NA	TRBV4-3	CASSQGTAPADTEAFF	TGCGCCAGCAGCCAAGGGACAGCCCCCGCGGACACTGAAGCTTTCTTT
TRBJ2-1	TRBD2	TRBV27	CASRERPEFGKRGINEQFF	TGTGCCAGCAGAGAGCGCCCCGAGTTTGGCAAGCGGGGTATCAATGAGCAGTTCTTC
TRBJ1-4	NA	TRBV4-1	CASSQGKGTYTTNEKLFF	TGCGCCAGCAGCCAAGGAAAAGGGACATACACAACTAATGAAAAACTGTTTTTT
TRBJ2-5	NA	TRBV11-2	CASTPTGRETQYF	TGTGCCAGCACCCCGACAGGGAGGGAGACCCAGTACTTC
TRBJ2-7	NA	TRBV14	CASSQATRQYF	TGTGCCAGCAGCCAAGCAACGAGGCAGTACTTC
TRBJ2-7	NA	TRBV4-1	CASSQGGRGYEQYF	TGCGCCAGCAGCCAAGGAGGCAGGGGCTACGAGCAGTACTTC
TRBJ2-3	TRBD1	TRBV6-9	CATLRDRGDTQYF	TGTGCCACCCTCCGGGACAGGGGAGATACGCAGTATTTT
TRBJ2-5	TRBD2	TRBV7-9	CASSYGGTTKETQYF	TGTGCCAGCAGCTACGGCGGGACTACCAAAGAGACCCAGTACTTC
TRBJ2-1	TRBD2	TRBV7-3	CASSAIAGGPYNEQFF	TGTGCCAGCAGCGCAATAGCGGGAGGGCCCTACAATGAGCAGTTCTTC
TRBJ1-1	TRBD1	TRBV11-2	CASSPQGQAPNF	TGTGCCAGCAGCCCCCAGGGACAGGCCCCCAACTTT
TRBJ1-5	NA	TRBV2	CASSEARQGDQPQHF	TGTGCCAGCAGTGAAGCACGGCAGGGTGATCAGCCCCAGCATTTT
TRBJ1-2	NA	TRBV2	CASTGGLRGYGYTF	TGTGCCAGCACCGGCGGCCTACGTGGCTATGGCTACACCTTC
TRBJ2-2	TRBD1	TRBV4-3	CASSRKQGSHTGELFF	TGCGCCAGCAGCCGAAAACAGGGGTCGCACACCGGGGAGCTGTTTTTT
TRBJ1-2	NA	TRBV4-3	CASSQEWSGPSYGYTF	TGCGCCAGCAGCCAAGAGTGGTCAGGCCCGAGCTATGGCTACACCTTC
TRBJ1-5	NA	TRBV1	CTSSQPGTDYSNQPQHF	TGCACCAGCAGCCAACCGGGGACAGATTATAGCAATCAGCCCCAGCATTTT
TRBJ2-3	TRBD1	TRBV19	CASSVRDRDTDTQYF	TGTGCCAGTAGCGTCCGGGACAGGGACACAGATACGCAGTATTTT
TRBJ2-3	NA	TRBV10-3	CAIKPVPSTDTQYF	TGTGCCATCAAGCCGGTCCCGAGCACAGATACGCAGTATTTT
TRBJ2-5	NA	TRBV19	CASSIFAGRETQYF	TGTGCCAGTAGTATATTTGCGGGACGAGAGACCCAGTACTTC
TRBJ1-2	NA	TRBV5-1	CASSSDTLGYTF	TGCGCCAGCAGCTCGGACACGCTCGGCTACACCTTC
TRBJ2-7	NA	TRBV6-6	CASSSPRVSIYEQYF	TGTGCCAGCAGTTCCCCTAGAGTCTCGATTTACGAGCAGTACTTC
TRBJ1-5	NA	TRBV28	CASGRGGDSNQPQHF	TGTGCCAGCGGCCGTGGAGGCGATAGCAATCAGCCCCAGCATTTT
TRBJ2-5	NA	TRBV7-9	CASSLVGGVETQYF	TGTGCCAGCAGCTTAGTTGGAGGGGTAGAGACCCAGTACTTC
TRBJ2-5	NA	TRBV9	CASSVEGRGAETQYF	TGTGCCAGCAGCGTAGAAGGACGGGGGGCAGAGACCCAGTACTTC
TRBJ2-6	TRBD1	TRBV7-9	CANRGLGANVLTF	TGTGCCAACAGGGGGCTGGGGGCCAACGTCCTGACTTTC
TRBJ2-7	TRBD2	TRBV4-1	CASSQAPGGAYEQYF	TGCGCCAGCAGCCAAGCTCCCGGGGGGGCCTACGAGCAGTACTTC
TRBJ2-7	NA	TRBV4-3	CASSQGIGGAYEQYF	TGCGCCAGCAGCCAAGGGATAGGGGGGGCCTACGAGCAGTACTTC
TRBJ1-1	TRBD1	TRBV4-2	CASSPVDRGNTEAFF	TGTGCCAGCAGCCCTGTAGACAGGGGGAACACTGAAGCTTTCTTT
TRBJ2-7	TRBD2	TRBV10-3	CAISESLAGGNEQYF	TGTGCCATCAGTGAGTCGTTAGCGGGAGGAAACGAGCAGTACTTC
TRBJ1-3	NA	TRBV4-3	CASSQSRFYQASGNTIYF	TGCGCCAGCAGCCAATCCCGGTTTTATCAGGCCTCTGGAAACACCATATATTTT